These 21 T cell receptor beta chains originate from one sample sequenced in a study of blood T cell repertoires in COVID-19. TCRdb's table, derived via immunoSEQ multiplex PCR, lists solely in-frame clones and lacks some. The sample consists of about 120,000 clones, more than 75% of them appearing once. The sequenced material came from peripheral blood. The receptors were sampled from a human donor in a cohort sampled during active COVID-19.

This sequence joins TRBV4-2 and TRBJ2-1, with TRBD2 matching 13 bases. J lost 10 bases, V lost 4 bases, and 7 bases had no gene match. CDR1 is LGHNA and CDR2 is YNFKEQ in the germline V gene. This CDR3 comprises 15 residues. Here the CDR3 reads CASSRGLAGAREQFF. The CDR3 nucleotides read TGTGCCAGCAGCCGTGGACTAGCGGGGGCCCGGGAGCAGTTCTTC.

This clone was detected once. The chain recombines TRBV3-1 (or the pseudogene TRBV3-2) with TRBJ2-6, with D possibly matching TRBD2 (5 bases). The germline V gene has CDR1 LGHDT and CDR2 YNNKEL (reference sequence). This CDR3 region has 16 residues. V dropped 4 bases and J dropped 0 bases, with 10 bases sitting between them. For the CDR3, the DNA is TGTGCCAGCAGCCCCGCGGGTAGCTCTGGGGCCAACGTCCTGACTTTC. This gives the protein CASSPAGSSGANVLTF.

V is TRBV15 and J is TRBJ2-7; D is unclear. Germline V CDR1 and CDR2: LNHNV, YYDKDF (reference sequence). The CDR3 extends over 14 amino acids. The V and J ends lost 3 bases and 4 bases respectively, with 13 bases between them. CDR3 nucleotide sequence: TGTGCCACCAGCAGTGCCGACAACCTGTACGAGCAGTACTTC. As protein: CATSSADNLYEQYF.

This clone was counted a single time. This chain joins TRBV5-1 and TRBJ1-4; D is ambiguous. The CDR3 totals 15 residues. Germline CDR1 reads SGHRS; CDR2 reads YFSETQ. V dropped 6 bases and J dropped 7 bases, with 19 bases sitting between them. In nucleotides, the CDR3 is TGCGCCAGCATATCCCTCGCGGGGATAAGTGAAAAACTGTTTTTT. This gives the protein CASISLAGISEKLFF.

This chain connects TRBV23-1 to TRBJ2-7; 9 bases are shared with TRBD2. Being an ORF, TRBV23-1 has a function that is uncertain. This CDR3 spans 16 amino acids. V lost 1 base, J lost 5 bases, and 9 bases stayed unmatched. The CDR3 coding sequence is TGCGCCAGCAGTCAATACAGGGATAGCGGGGGTGACGAGCAGTACTTC. It codes for CASSQYRDSGGDEQYF.

This clone was recorded once. The genes are TRBV27 and TRBJ1-2, with 7 positions matching TRBD1. CDR3 length equals 13 residues. Germline lookup yields CDR1 MNHEY and CDR2 SMNVEV (reference sequence). The junction had 4 bases not matched to a gene; V was cut back by 5 bases and J by 4 bases. Here the CDR3 DNA reads TGTGCCAGCAGTCTAGACAGGGCCTATGGCTACACCTTC. Residues: CASSLDRAYGYTF.

V usage is TRBV10-3 and J usage is TRBJ1-1; tentative D call: TRBD1 (5 bases). Germline lookup yields CDR1 ENHRY and CDR2 SYGVKD. The CDR3 is made up of 13 amino acids. V dropped 7 bases and J dropped 7 bases, with 16 bases sitting between them. The CDR3 spells CAITPLGGGEAFF. The CDR3 nucleotides are TGTGCCATCACCCCCCTGGGGGGGGGTGAAGCTTTCTTT.

The chain recombines TRBV4-2 with TRBJ2-7; no definite D call. This CDR3 spans 12 amino acids. Trimming took off 5 bases at V and 4 bases at J, with 9 bases between the two ends. Germline values: CDR1 LGHNA, CDR2 YNFKEQ. The CDR3 sequence: CASSTGSYEQYF. In DNA form, the CDR3 reads TGTGCCAGCAGCACCGGGTCGTACGAGCAGTACTTC.

The rearrangement joins TRBV19 to TRBJ2-7; 7 bases align to TRBD2. V was clipped by 10 bases and J by 6 bases; unmatched bases: 9. Per the germline V gene, CDR1 is LNHDA and CDR2 is SQIVND (reference sequence). The CDR3 has 12 residues. The CDR3 sequence is CANPSGAPEQYF. The CDR3 bases are TGTGCCAACCCGAGCGGGGCCCCCGAGCAGTACTTC.

V usage is TRBV6-5 and J usage is TRBJ2-3; perhaps TRBD2 as D (5 bases). Germline V CDR1 and CDR2: MNHEY, SVGAGI. The CDR3 is 13 residues long. The ends were cut back, 6 bases at V and 8 bases at J, with 15 bases in the middle. Here the CDR3 reads CASSEGLAATQYF. The CDR3 coding sequence is TGTGCCAGCAGCGAGGGCCTAGCTGCTACGCAGTATTTT.

The chain joins TRBV29-1 to TRBJ1-1, with D tentatively TRBD1 (5 bases). The CDR3 extends over 14 amino acids. V lost 0 bases to trimming and J lost 6 bases, with 14 bases between them. Per the germline V gene, CDR1 is SQVTM and CDR2 is ANQGSEA. CDR3 sequence (DNA): TGCAGCGTTGAAGATCCCCGGGGAGGGGCTGAAGCTTTCTTT. The encoded protein is CSVEDPRGGAEAFF.

The gene calls are TRBV6-6 and TRBJ2-7, with D possibly TRBD1 on 5 matching bases. The CDR3 has 14 residues. The ends were cut back, 5 bases at V and 1 base at J, with 12 bases in the middle. Germline CDR1 is MNHNY and CDR2 is SVGAGI (reference sequence). The CDR3 loop reads CASSPQDTSYEQYF. CDR3 nucleotides: TGTGCCAGCAGTCCCCAGGACACGTCCTACGAGCAGTACTTC.

The chain employs TRBV11-2 and TRBJ2-7, with a possible D match to TRBD1 (5 bases). Per germline, CDR1 SGHAT and CDR2 FQNNGV. The V and J ends lost 2 bases and 3 bases respectively, with 8 bases between them. The CDR3 has 13 residues. The CDR3 loop is CASSLNQGYEQYF. As DNA, the CDR3 is TGTGCCAGCAGCTTAAACCAGGGCTACGAGCAGTACTTC.

The V call is TRBV5-6, the J call TRBJ2-5, with 10 bases that match TRBD2. The germline V gene encodes CDR1 SGHDT and CDR2 YYEEEE. Trimming took 3 bases from V and 2 from J; bases not matched to a gene: 10. The CDR3 consists of 17 residues. CDR3 region: CASSSTGSGGVQETQYF. CDR3 DNA sequence: TGTGCCAGCAGCTCTACCGGAAGCGGGGGGGTACAAGAGACCCAGTACTTC.

The chain uses TRBV2 and TRBJ2-7; TRBD1 matches at 9 bases. The CDR3 extends over 15 amino acids. V lost 4 bases to trimming and J lost 4 bases; unmatched junction nucleotides: 8. Germline V gene lookup returns CDR1 SNHLY and CDR2 FYNNEI. For the CDR3, the DNA is TGTGCCAGCAGTGGGCCGGGACAGGGTCTTTACGAGCAGTACTTC. It codes for CASSGPGQGLYEQYF.

This chain connects TRBV13 to TRBJ2-3, with 10 positions matching TRBD2. This CDR3 spans 15 amino acids. V lost 5 bases to trimming and J lost 7 bases; unmatched junction nucleotides: 9. In germline, CDR1 is PRHDT, CDR2 FYEKMQ (reference sequence). Written as DNA, the CDR3 is TGTGCCAGCAGCGCTACTAGCGGGAAGAGGTATACGCAGTATTTT. This sequence encodes CASSATSGKRYTQYF.

This rearrangement joins TRBV2 to TRBJ1-2; tentative D call: TRBD1 (6 bases). CDR1 and CDR2 from the germline V gene are SNHLY and FYNNEI. V shed 6 bases and J shed 4 bases, with 15 bases lying between them. This CDR3 region has 14 residues. CDR3 in DNA: TGTGCCAGCAGCCGGGGGGGGCAAGGCTATGGCTACACCTTC. This encodes CASSRGGQGYGYTF.

The chain links TRBV4-1 to TRBJ2-7, with TRBD2 matching 8 bases. CDR1 and CDR2 from the germline V gene are MGHRA and YSYEKL. Trimming cost V 4 bases and J 0 bases; bases outside gene matches: 11. This CDR3 is built from 17 residues. The CDR3 DNA reads as TGCGCCAGCAGCCCCCTCACTAGCGGCCTAAGCTCCTACGAGCAGTACTTC. It yields the protein CASSPLTSGLSSYEQYF.

The V and J genes are TRBV5-6 and TRBJ2-1; TRBD2 might be the D (5 bases). Germline CDR1 SGHDT, CDR2 YYEEEE. V lost 6 bases to trimming and J lost 4 bases, with 14 bases between them. The CDR3 runs 14 residues. The CDR3: CASTKEGRYNEQFF. In DNA, the CDR3 is TGTGCCAGCACGAAAGAGGGCAGGTACAATGAGCAGTTCTTC.

The chain uses TRBV19 and TRBJ2-5, with a tentative D call TRBD2 (5 bases). Looked up from germline, CDR1 is LNHDA and CDR2 is SQIVND (reference sequence). The CDR3 totals 14 residues. The V end was cut by 5 bases, the J end by 5 bases, with 15 bases between. The CDR3 region is CASSSLEDFETQYF. The CDR3 DNA reads TGTGCCAGTAGTTCCTTGGAGGATTTCGAGACCCAGTACTTC.

The rearrangement links TRBV18 to TRBJ2-2, with TRBD2 as a possible D gene (5 bases). This CDR3 is 15 amino acids long. Trimming cost V 6 bases and J 4 bases, with 15 bases left between them. CDR1 KGHSH and CDR2 LQKENI come from the germline V gene. As DNA, the CDR3 is TGTGCCAGCTCGCCCGATACTAGAGCCACCGGGGAGCTGTTTTTT. It codes for CASSPDTRATGELFF.